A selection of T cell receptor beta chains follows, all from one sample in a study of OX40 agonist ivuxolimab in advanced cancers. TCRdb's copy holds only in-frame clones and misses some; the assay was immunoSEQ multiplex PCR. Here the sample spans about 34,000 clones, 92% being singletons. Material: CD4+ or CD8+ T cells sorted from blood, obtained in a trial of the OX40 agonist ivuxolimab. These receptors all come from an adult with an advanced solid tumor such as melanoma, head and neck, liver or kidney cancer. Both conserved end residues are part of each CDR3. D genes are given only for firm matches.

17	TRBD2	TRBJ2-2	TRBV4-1	CASSQALAGGPGGELFF
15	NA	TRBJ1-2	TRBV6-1	CASSSKVGTGYGYTF
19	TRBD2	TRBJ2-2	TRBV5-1	CASSLALAGGPLSTGELFF
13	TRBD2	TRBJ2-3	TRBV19	CATAGGGTDTQYF
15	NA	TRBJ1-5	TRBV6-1	CASAVLLNSNQPQHF
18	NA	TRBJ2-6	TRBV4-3	CASSQGIGGLAGANVLTF
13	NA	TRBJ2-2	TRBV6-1	CASSELTTGELFF
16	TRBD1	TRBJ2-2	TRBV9	CASSVGGTGGTGELFF
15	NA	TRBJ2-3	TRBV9	CASSIVAQSTDTQYF
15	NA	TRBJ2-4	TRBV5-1	CASSEGQLAKNIQYF
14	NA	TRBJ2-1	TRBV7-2	CASSSSLGDYEQFF
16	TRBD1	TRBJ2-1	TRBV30	CAWSEWTGTLYNEQFF
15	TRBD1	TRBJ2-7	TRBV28	CASSSHRDSSYEQYF
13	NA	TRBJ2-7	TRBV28	CASRPGPAYEQYF
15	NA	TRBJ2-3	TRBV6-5	CASSPLERRADTQYF
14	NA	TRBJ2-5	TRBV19	CASSSDRIQETQYF
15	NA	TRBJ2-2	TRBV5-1	CASSGGVVATGELFF
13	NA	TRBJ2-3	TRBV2	CASSLGGRDTQYF
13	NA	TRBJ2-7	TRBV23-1	CASSQSRSPEQYF
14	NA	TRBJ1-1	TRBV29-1	CSVAMTGAFTEAFF
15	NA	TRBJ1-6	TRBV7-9	CASSLGPLPNSPLHF
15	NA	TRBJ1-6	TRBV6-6	CASSWGFSYNSPLHF
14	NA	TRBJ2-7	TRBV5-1	CASSLGPPTYEQYF
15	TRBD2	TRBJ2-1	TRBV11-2	CASSATSGGYNEQFF
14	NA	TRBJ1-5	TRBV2	CASRRGSGNQPQHF
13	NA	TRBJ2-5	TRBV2	CASKGTGAETQYF
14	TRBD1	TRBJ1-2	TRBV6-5	CASSLTGDNYGYTF
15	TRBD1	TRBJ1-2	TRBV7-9	CASSFWTGPNYGYTF
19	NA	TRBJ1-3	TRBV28	CASSPAPMRGEFHGNTIYF